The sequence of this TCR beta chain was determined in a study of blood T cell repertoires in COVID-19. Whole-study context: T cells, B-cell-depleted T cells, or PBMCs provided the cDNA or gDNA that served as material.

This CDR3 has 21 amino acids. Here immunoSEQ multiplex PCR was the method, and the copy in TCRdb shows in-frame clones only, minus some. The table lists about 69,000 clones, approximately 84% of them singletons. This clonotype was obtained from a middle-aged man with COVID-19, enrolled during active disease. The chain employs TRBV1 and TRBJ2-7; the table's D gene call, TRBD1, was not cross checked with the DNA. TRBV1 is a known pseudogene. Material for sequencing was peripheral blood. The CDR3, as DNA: TGCACCAGCAGCCAAGAGCGCGGGACAGGAGAGCCAAACCTCGGGTCCTACGAGCAGTACTTC. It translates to CTSSQERGTGEPNLGSYEQYF.